The clone carrying this T cell receptor (beta chain) has only a few counts. MiXCR, run by TCRdb on the RT-PCR reads, gives a single entry per CDR3 protein. The table lists approximately 720,000 distinct CDR3 sequences, approximately 15% of them singletons. From germline, CDR1 is SGHRS and CDR2 YFSETQ. J lost 2 bases, V lost 9 bases, and 6 bases had no gene match. This CDR3 has 14 amino acids. The sample was memory CD4+ T cells from blood. The sequence was obtained from a female donor in good health, serving as a healthy control. The V call is TRBV5-1, the J call TRBJ2-7; TRBD2 agrees at 12 bases. CDR3 amino acids: CAIKGLAGPYEQYF. CDR3 coding DNA: TGCGCCATCAAAGGACTAGCGGGACCCTACGAGCAGTACTTC. Drawing the rest from reference TRBV5-1 and TRBJ2-7, the complete variable domain is KAGVTQTPRYLIKTRGQQVTLSCSPISGHRSVSWYQQTPGQGLQFLFEYFSETQRNKGNFPGRFSGRQFSNSRSEMNVSTLELGDSALYLCAIKGLAGPYEQYFGPGTRLTVT.